The rows below give T cell receptor beta chains drawn from one sample of a study of blood T cell repertoires in COVID-19. Only in-frame clones appear in the TCRdb table, and some are missing; sequencing was by immunoSEQ multiplex PCR. This table has 95,000 to 150,000 clones, around four fifths appearing once. Material: peripheral blood. The receptors originated from an elderly man with active or convalescent COVID-19. Both conserved end residues are part of each CDR3. The D gene is left open where the match is weak. For some rows the clone size is stated as once, few or many, or as a class when expanded; others skip it.

>TRBV7-9|-|TRBJ2-2|-
TGTGCCAGCAGCTTAGCGCTGGGGGAGGCGAGTACCGGGGAGCTGTTTTTT
CASSLALGEASTGELFF
>TRBV11-2|once|TRBJ2-5|-
TGTGCCAGCAGCTCCCTTCCGGGGGAGACCCAGTACTTC
CASSSLPGETQYF
>TRBV19|-|TRBJ1-1|-
TGTGCCAGTCGGGGGTTGGGCTTCGGCGGGGCTTTCTTT
CASRGLGFGGAFF
>TRBV2|-|TRBJ2-7|TRBD1
TGTGCCAGCAGTAGGGGACAGTTTGGGGGCGAGCAGTACTTC
CASSRGQFGGEQYF
>TRBV27|-|TRBJ1-2|-
TGTGCCAGCAGTTTATCGTCAGGGGCGCGTGGCTACACCTTC
CASSLSSGARGYTF
>TRBV9|-|TRBJ2-7|-
TGTGCCAGCAGCGTCGCCCAGTCCTCTCACGAGCAGTACTTC
CASSVAQSSHEQYF
>TRBV9|-|TRBJ1-6|-
TGTGCCAGCAGCGGGCAGACTGGTTCACCCCTCCACTTT
CASSGQTGSPLHF
>TRBV2|-|TRBJ1-2|-
TGTGCCCAACGCGGTTATAACTATGGCTACACCTTC
CAQRGYNYGYTF
>TRBV19|few|TRBJ2-7|TRBD2
TGTGCCAGTAGTGGACTAGCGGGATCCTACTACGAGCAGTACTTC
CASSGLAGSYYEQYF
>TRBV5-4|-|TRBJ2-3|-
TGTGCCAGCAGCTTGGCCCGAATTTGGAGTACGCAGTATTTT
CASSLARIWSTQYF
>TRBV2|-|TRBJ2-3|-
TGTGCCAGCAGCCAAACCCCGTCGGGAGCAGGGACAGATACGCAGTATTTT
CASSQTPSGAGTDTQYF
>TRBV14|-|TRBJ1-1|-
TGTGCCAGCAGCCCGAACCAACAGGGCTCTGAAGCTTTCTTT
CASSPNQQGSEAFF
>TRBV7-9|-|TRBJ1-6|-
TGTGCCAGCAGCTTAAAAGGGGTGGATTCACCCCTCCACTTT
CASSLKGVDSPLHF
>TRBV7-2|-|TRBJ1-3|-
TGTGCCAGCAGCTTAATATCGGGCTCTGGAAACACCATATATTTT
CASSLISGSGNTIYF
>TRBV5-5|-|TRBJ2-3|-
TGTGCCAGCAGCCCATGGGAGAGCACAGATACGCAGTATTTT
CASSPWESTDTQYF
>TRBV3-1/TRBV3-2|-|TRBJ2-7|TRBD1
TGTGCCAGCAGCCGGCAGGGGGCAACGGACGAGCAGTACTTC
CASSRQGATDEQYF
>TRBV10-3|-|TRBJ1-2|-
TGTGCCATCAGTGACCTAAAGACGGGAAACTATGGCTACACCTTC
CAISDLKTGNYGYTF
>TRBV4-3|-|TRBJ2-2|-
TGCGCCAGCAGCCCACAGGGTTGGACCGGGGAGCTGTTTTTT
CASSPQGWTGELFF
>TRBV19|-|TRBJ1-5|-
TGTGCCAGTAGTCCAGGATGGGGCAATCAGCCCCAGCATTTT
CASSPGWGNQPQHF
>TRBV5-6|-|TRBJ2-5|TRBD1
TGTGCCAGCATCGGGGACAGGGGGAGCGTCCAAGAGACCCAGTACTTC
CASIGDRGSVQETQYF
>TRBV3-1/TRBV3-2|-|TRBJ1-2|TRBD1
TGTGCCAGCAGCCAAGCCCCTTGGACAGGGGGATTTCACTATGGCTACACCTTC
CASSQAPWTGGFHYGYTF
>TRBV5-1|-|TRBJ1-2|TRBD1
TGCGCCAGCAGCTGGACAGGGGACTATGGCTACACCTTC
CASSWTGDYGYTF
>TRBV25-1|-|TRBJ2-1|-
TGTGCCAGCAGCCACGGACTCGGGTCTGGGCGTGAGCAGTTCTTC
CASSHGLGSGREQFF
>TRBV10-1|-|TRBJ2-3|TRBD2
TGCGCCAGCAGTCCCATTACTAGCGGAGACTTCACAGATACGCAGTATTTT
CASSPITSGDFTDTQYF
>TRBV5-1|-|TRBJ2-4|-
TGCGCCATCGAGAGGAAAAACATTCAGTACTTC
CAIERKNIQYF
>TRBV2|-|TRBJ2-7|-
TGTGCCAGCAGTGATTCGGGTCCCGAGCAGTACTTC
CASSDSGPEQYF
>TRBV6-5|-|TRBJ2-7|-
TGTGCCAGCACAGACACCTACGAGCAGTACTTC
CASTDTYEQYF
>TRBV6-5|few|TRBJ2-7|TRBD1
TGTGCCAGCAGTTACGGGCAGGGGGAAACCTACGAGCAGTACTTC
CASSYGQGETYEQYF
>TRBV28|many|TRBJ1-5|TRBD1
TGTGCCAGCAGTCTACTAGGACAGGAGCCGTATCCCCAGCATTTT
CASSLLGQEPYPQHF
>TRBV7-6|-|TRBJ2-5|-
TGTGCCAGCAGCTTGACTCACCAAGAGACCCAGTACTTC
CASSLTHQETQYF
>TRBV9|-|TRBJ2-3|-
TGTGCCAGCAGCGTCGCGGGCACAGATACGCAGTATTTT
CASSVAGTDTQYF
>TRBV7-9|-|TRBJ1-1|-
TGTGCCAGCAGCAGGGACACACAGAACACTGAAGCTTTCTTT
CASSRDTQNTEAFF
>TRBV5-1|-|TRBJ2-3|TRBD1
TGCGCCAGCAGCTTGGAGGGACAGGGAGGGGGCACAGATACGCAGTATTTT
CASSLEGQGGGTDTQYF
>TRBV7-8|-|TRBJ2-5|TRBD2
TGTGCCAGCAGCCCGAATGCCGAGACTAGCGGGGAGACCCAGTACTTC
CASSPNAETSGETQYF
>TRBV10-2|-|TRBJ2-7|-
TGCGCCAGCTCCCTCAGCAGGGCGGTCCACGAGCAGTACTTC
CASSLSRAVHEQYF
>TRBV5-1|-|TRBJ1-2|-
TGCGCCAGCAGGAATGACATCGTTTATGGCTACACCTTC
CASRNDIVYGYTF
>TRBV3-1/TRBV3-2|-|TRBJ1-4|TRBD1
TGTGCCAGCAGCCCTCACAGGGGTGAAAAACTGTTTTTT
CASSPHRGEKLFF
>TRBV29-1|-|TRBJ1-1|-
TGCAGCGTTGACGGGTACGGGGAGGAAGCTTTCTTT
CSVDGYGEEAFF
>TRBV28|few|TRBJ2-6|-
TGTGCCAGCAATCAGAGGCCTGGGGCCAACGTCCTGACTTTC
CASNQRPGANVLTF
>TRBV28|-|TRBJ1-6|TRBD1
TGTGCCAGCAGTCCAACAGGGGGGGGTAATTCACCCCTCCACTTT
CASSPTGGGNSPLHF
>TRBV6-5|-|TRBJ2-7|-
TGTGCCAGCAGGAGATCCCAAGGGGTCCTCTACGAGCAGTACTTC
CASRRSQGVLYEQYF
>TRBV9|once|TRBJ1-4|TRBD1
TGTGCCAGCAGCGTAGGCGGGACAGGGAATGAAAAACTGTTTTTT
CASSVGGTGNEKLFF
>TRBV18|-|TRBJ1-2|TRBD1
TGTGCCAGCTCACCACTATCAGGGGGCGTCTATGGCTACACCTTC
CASSPLSGGVYGYTF
>TRBV7-2|-|TRBJ1-1|-
TGTGCCAGCAGCCCTAGCCCTACGAACACTGAAGCTTTCTTT
CASSPSPTNTEAFF
>TRBV28|-|TRBJ1-4|-
TGTGCCAGCAGTTGGGGAAGGGGGGGTTCAACTAATGAAAAACTGTTTTTT
CASSWGRGGSTNEKLFF
>TRBV28|-|TRBJ2-3|TRBD1
TGTGCCAGCAGTCCCCGACAGGGCTCCTCCACAGATACGCAGTATTTT
CASSPRQGSSTDTQYF
>TRBV7-3|-|TRBJ2-1|TRBD1
TGTGCCAGCAGCCGAGAGGGGACAGGGTTATACAATGAGCAGTTCTTC
CASSREGTGLYNEQFF
>TRBV5-5|few|TRBJ2-7|TRBD2
TGTGCCAGCAGCCCCCGGGAGGGACCGGGGTACTTC
CASSPREGPGYF
>TRBV28|few|TRBJ1-4|-
TGTGCCAGCAGTTTGCGGGGGTCCTTCCTTAATGAAAAACTGTTTTTT
CASSLRGSFLNEKLFF
>TRBV19|-|TRBJ1-5|TRBD1
TGTGCCAGTAGTTTGACGGGACAGGTTAGCAATCAGCCCCAGCATTTT
CASSLTGQVSNQPQHF
>TRBV4-2|-|TRBJ2-3|TRBD2
TGTGCCAGCAGCCCGCTAGCGGTTTTCACAGATACGCAGTATTTT
CASSPLAVFTDTQYF
>TRBV2|-|TRBJ2-2|-
TGTGCCAGTACAGGGACCCGAAGCACCGGGGAGCTGTTTTTT
CASTGTRSTGELFF
>TRBV4-3|-|TRBJ1-6|TRBD1
TGCGCCAGCAGCCAAGATTTCCGGGACAGGCGCCCCCTCTATAATTCACCCCTCCACTTT
CASSQDFRDRRPLYNSPLHF
>TRBV5-1|-|TRBJ1-1|-
TGCGCCAGCAGCTTCTCTAGACAGGAAAAGAACACTGAAGCTTTCTTT
CASSFSRQEKNTEAFF
>TRBV7-2|once|TRBJ2-1|TRBD2
TGTGCCAGCAGCGATCTAGCGGGGGGGCGTATATGGAATGAGCAGTTCTTC
CASSDLAGGRIWNEQFF
>TRBV5-4|-|TRBJ2-2|TRBD1
TGTGCCAGCAGCTGGGGGACAGGGGGCACCGGGGAGCTGTTTTTT
CASSWGTGGTGELFF
>TRBV6-1|-|TRBJ1-6|-
TGTGCCAGCAGTGAAATAACAAACCAGGTCCCTCTCCACTTT
CASSEITNQVPLHF